This note documents a single TCR beta chain sequence. Only in-frame clones appear in the TCRdb table, and some are missing; sequencing was by immunoSEQ multiplex PCR. Altogether roughly 60,000 clones are present, about four fifths being singletons, with the ten largest covering 15% to 18%. This entry comes from a study of glioma-infiltrating T cells after dendritic cell vaccination. Regarding time point: after dendritic cell vaccination, including at tumor progression/relapse. Fresh-frozen tumor tissue and more than two years of survival data were available for all. Germline V gene lookup returns CDR1 MNHEY and CDR2 SVGAGI. Deletions cut 2 bases from V and 9 bases from J, with 11 bases between. CDR3 size: 14 residues.

The sample consisted of blood, taken after dendritic cell vaccination. V gene TRBV6-5 combines with J gene TRBJ1-6; D remains unclear. The clonotype was recovered from a human donor with glioblastoma. The CDR3, as DNA: TGTGCCAGCAGTTACGGTGCTACCGTTTCACCCCTCCACTTT. This gives the protein CASSYGATVSPLHF.